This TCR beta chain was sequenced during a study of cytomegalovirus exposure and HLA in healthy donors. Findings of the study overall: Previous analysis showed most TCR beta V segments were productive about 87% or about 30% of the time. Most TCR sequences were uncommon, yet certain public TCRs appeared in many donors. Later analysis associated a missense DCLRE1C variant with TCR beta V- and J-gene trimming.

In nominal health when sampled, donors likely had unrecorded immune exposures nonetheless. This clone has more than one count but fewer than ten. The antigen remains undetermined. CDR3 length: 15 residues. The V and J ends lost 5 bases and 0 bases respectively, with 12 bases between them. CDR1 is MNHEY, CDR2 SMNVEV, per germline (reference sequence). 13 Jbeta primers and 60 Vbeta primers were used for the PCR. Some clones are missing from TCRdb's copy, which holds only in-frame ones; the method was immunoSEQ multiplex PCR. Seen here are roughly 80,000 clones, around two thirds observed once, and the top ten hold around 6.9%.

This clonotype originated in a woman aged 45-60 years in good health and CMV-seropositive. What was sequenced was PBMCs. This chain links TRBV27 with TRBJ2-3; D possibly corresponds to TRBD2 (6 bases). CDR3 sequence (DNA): TGTGCCAGCAGTCAAACTAGCATTAGCACAGATACGCAGTATTTT. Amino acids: CASSQTSISTDTQYF.